The table lists the clone carrying this T cell receptor beta chain with a few counts. A single record per CDR3 protein comes from TCRdb applying MiXCR to the RT-PCR reads. The sample includes around 240,000 distinct CDR3 sequences, 13% to 15% seen only once; the top ten take approximately 10%. The CDR3 extends over 16 amino acids. The germline V gene has CDR1 LNHDA and CDR2 SQIVND (reference sequence). V shed 3 bases and J 2 bases; nucleotides not matched to a gene: 4. The sample belongs to a study of patients and donors after allogeneic stem cell transplantation. The chain combines TRBV19 with TRBJ2-1; the match to TRBD2 covers 10 bases. Sequenced sample: blood, either unsorted or a sorted T cell fraction (not recorded which). This TCR was recovered from a human donor who was either an allogeneic HSCT recipient or a stem cell or donor lymphocyte infusion donor (not recorded which). It is not recorded whose cells these are; they may come from a transplant donor. The CDR3, as DNA: TGTGCCAGTAGTATCCTGAGCGGGGGGGCCTACAATGAGCAGTTCTTC. Translating gives CASSILSGGAYNEQFF.